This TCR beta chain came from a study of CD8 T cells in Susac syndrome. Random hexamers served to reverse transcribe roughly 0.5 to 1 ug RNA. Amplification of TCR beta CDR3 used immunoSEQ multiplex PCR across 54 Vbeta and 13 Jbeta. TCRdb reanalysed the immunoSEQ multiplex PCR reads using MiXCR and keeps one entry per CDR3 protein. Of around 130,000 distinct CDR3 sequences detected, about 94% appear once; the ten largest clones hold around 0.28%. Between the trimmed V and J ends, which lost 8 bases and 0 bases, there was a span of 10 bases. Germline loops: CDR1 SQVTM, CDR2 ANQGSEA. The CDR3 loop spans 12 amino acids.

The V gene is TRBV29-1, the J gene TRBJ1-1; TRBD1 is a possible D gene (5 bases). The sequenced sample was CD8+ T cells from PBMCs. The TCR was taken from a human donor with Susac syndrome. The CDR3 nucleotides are TGCAGCATTGCAGGGATGAACACTGAAGCTTTCTTT. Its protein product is CSIAGMNTEAFF.